This TCR beta chain stems from a study of T cells after yellow fever vaccination (dated by TCRdb to the late 2010s). At the level of the whole study: The SMART-Seq v4 Ultra Low Input RNA kit was used to prepare libraries from fractions with low cell numbers. To track T-cell clones before and after primary and booster YFV17D yellow fever vaccination, bulk TCR alpha and beta repertoires were sequenced longitudinally. Two healthy male donors made up the cohort, one aged 18 to 29 years and the other aged 30 to 39 years. Blood samples were taken at several timepoints before and after primary and secondary immunization, and bulk PBMC replicates and cell subsets were isolated. Study-wide conclusions, independent of this receptor: The secondary T-cell response was weaker than the primary response but faster, peaking on day 5 instead of day 15. A small share of clonotypes was detected in both CD4 and CD8 compartments, with the overlap likely arising from convergent recombination. Because the study included only a couple of donors, the extent to which the findings can be generalized is limited. After the booster, most of the clones that had expanded following primary vaccination were detected again (around 95% of CD4 and 80% to 90% of CD8), which suggests that memory was broadly maintained. FACS-sorted repertoires could contain abundant contaminating clonotypes from the bulk population, so computational filtering was required.

Reading from cysteine to phenylalanine, the CDR3 counts 12 amino acids. Here the CDR3 DNA is all that survives: 36 bases in frame from base 1. The junction shows trimming of 4 bases on V and 11 bases on J, plus 14 bases between the germline ends. CDR1 and CDR2 (SGHTA, FQGNSA) derive from the germline V gene. There are a few counts of this clonotype. Its binding antigen is unknown. Base qualities were left out, and no much larger clone turns up one base away. What the treatment or condition label conveys for this sample: live attenuated yellow fever vaccine strain. At every blood-draw timepoint, two biological replicates of bulk PBMCs were collected. A standard Ficoll-Paque protocol was used to isolate PBMCs from peripheral blood. RNA was extracted with TriZol from bulk PBMCs, CD4 and CD8 fractions, and dextramer-positive and dextramer-negative fractions. TCR cDNA was synthesized by 5'RACE template switching, which introduced a universal primer site and unique molecular identifiers. Priming for cDNA synthesis came from both the TCR alpha and TCR beta constant segments. Two PCR steps were used to amplify libraries, with sample barcodes and sequencing adapters being added in the second step. Libraries were sequenced on Illumina HiSeq 2500 (2x100 bp) or NovaSeq (2x150 bp). The authors processed their data as follows. Demultiplexing of reads and collapsing into UMI consensus sequences were performed with MIGEC, and V(D)J alignment was carried out with MiXCR. Clonotypes responding to the vaccine were identified with edgeR on replicate PBMC samples, with the criteria of FDR below 0.01 and a log2 fold change above 5 up to day 15. Each bulk clonotype was labeled CD4 or CD8 based on which sequenced repertoire, CD4 or CD8, contained the clonotype at higher abundance. Using fastp at Q25 and MiXCR, TCRdb reprocessed the public reads and kept productive beta chains. When rows share a CDR3 protein, they turn into one entry using the most common DNA and genes. The authors' filters were not applied to this entry. The sample table records roughly 310,000 distinct CDR3 sequences; 8.7% of these occur just once. The ten top clones hold around 17% of the sample.

The sequencing here drew on PBMCs, taken on the day of the first yellow fever vaccination. The chain couples TRBV7-2 to TRBJ1-1, with no D gene named confidently. The sequence was collected from a man aged 18-30 years who received the YFV17D yellow fever vaccine. The DNA sequence is as follows: TGTGCCAGCAGCTCCTCGGACCGGGTTGCTTTCTTT. It translates to CASSSSDRVAFF.